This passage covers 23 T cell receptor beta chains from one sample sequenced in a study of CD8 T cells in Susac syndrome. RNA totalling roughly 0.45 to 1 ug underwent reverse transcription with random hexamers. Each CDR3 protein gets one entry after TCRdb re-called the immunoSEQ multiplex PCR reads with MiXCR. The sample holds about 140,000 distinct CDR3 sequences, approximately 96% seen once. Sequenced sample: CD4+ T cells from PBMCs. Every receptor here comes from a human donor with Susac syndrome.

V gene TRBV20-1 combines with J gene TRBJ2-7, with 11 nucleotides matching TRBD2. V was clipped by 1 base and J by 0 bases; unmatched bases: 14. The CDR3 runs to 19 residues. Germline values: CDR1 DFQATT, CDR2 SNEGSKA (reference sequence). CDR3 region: CSARGTTPGLAEVSYEQYF. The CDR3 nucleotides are TGCAGTGCTAGAGGCACAACCCCGGGACTAGCGGAAGTCTCCTACGAGCAGTACTTC.

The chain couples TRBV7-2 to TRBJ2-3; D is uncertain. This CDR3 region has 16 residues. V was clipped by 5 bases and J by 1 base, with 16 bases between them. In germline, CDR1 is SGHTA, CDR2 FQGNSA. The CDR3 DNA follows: TGTGCCAGCAGCCCCCAAAGGAAGATGGGCACAGATACGCAGTATTTT. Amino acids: CASSPQRKMGTDTQYF.

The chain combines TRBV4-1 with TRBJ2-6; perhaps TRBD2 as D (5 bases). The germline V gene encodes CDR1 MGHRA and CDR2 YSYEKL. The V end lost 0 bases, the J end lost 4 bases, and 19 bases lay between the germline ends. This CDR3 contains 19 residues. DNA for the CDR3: TGCGCCAGCAGCCAAGAAAACGTGGACTTCGTGGTAGGGGCCAACGTCCTGACTTTC. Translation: CASSQENVDFVVGANVLTF.

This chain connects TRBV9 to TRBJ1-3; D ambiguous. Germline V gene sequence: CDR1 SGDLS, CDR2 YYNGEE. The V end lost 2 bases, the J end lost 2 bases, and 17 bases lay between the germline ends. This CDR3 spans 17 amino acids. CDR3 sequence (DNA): TGTGCCAGCAGCGTTAATTCAAACTCGGGTCCTGGAAACACCATATATTTT. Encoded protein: CASSVNSNSGPGNTIYF.

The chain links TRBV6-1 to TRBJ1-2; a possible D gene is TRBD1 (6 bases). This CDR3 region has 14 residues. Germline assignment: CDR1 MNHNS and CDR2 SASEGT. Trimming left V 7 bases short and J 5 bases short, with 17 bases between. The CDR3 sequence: CASTFPGQLYGYTF. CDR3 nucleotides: TGTGCCAGCACTTTCCCGGGACAACTTTATGGCTACACCTTC.

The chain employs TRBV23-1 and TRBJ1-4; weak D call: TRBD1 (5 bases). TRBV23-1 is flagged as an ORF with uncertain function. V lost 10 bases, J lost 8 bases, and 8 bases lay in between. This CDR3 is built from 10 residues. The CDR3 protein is CAIWGEKLFF. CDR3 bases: TGCGCCATCTGGGGGGAAAAACTGTTTTTT.

The CDR3 here is CASSQEGLQDTQYF. The DNA of the CDR3 is TGTGCCAGCAGTCAAGAGGGACTTCAAGATACGCAGTATTTT. This chain connects TRBV12-3 or TRBV12-4 to TRBJ2-3; TRBD2 is a possible D gene (6 bases). There are 14 residues in the CDR3. The V end lost 5 bases, the J end lost 5 bases, and 14 bases lay between the germline ends.

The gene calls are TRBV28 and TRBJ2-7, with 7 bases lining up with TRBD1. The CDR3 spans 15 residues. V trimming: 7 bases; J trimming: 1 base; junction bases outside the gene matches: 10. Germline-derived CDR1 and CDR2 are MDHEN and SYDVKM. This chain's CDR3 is CASKRQRGLSYEQYF. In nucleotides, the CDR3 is TGTGCCAGCAAGCGGCAGAGGGGGCTTTCCTACGAGCAGTACTTC.

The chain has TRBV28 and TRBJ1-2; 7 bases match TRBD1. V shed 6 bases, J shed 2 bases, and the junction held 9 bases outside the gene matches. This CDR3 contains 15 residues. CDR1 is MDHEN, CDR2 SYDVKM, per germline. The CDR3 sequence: CASSSSGTDNYGYTF. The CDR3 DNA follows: TGTGCCAGCAGCTCCTCGGGGACAGACAACTATGGCTACACCTTC.

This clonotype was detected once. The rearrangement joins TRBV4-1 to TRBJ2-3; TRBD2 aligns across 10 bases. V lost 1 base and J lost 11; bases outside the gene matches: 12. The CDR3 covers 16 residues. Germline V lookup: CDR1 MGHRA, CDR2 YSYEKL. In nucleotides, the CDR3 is TGCGCCAGCAGCCAAGTCATAGCGGGGGGCGGGGCGGGGCAGTATTTT. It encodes CASSQVIAGGGAGQYF.

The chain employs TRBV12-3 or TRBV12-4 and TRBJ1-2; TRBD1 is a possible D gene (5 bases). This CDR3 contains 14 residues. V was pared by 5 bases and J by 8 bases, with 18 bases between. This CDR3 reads CASSPQGPYYGYTF. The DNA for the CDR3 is TGTGCCAGCAGTCCCCAGGGCCCATATTACGGCTACACCTTC.

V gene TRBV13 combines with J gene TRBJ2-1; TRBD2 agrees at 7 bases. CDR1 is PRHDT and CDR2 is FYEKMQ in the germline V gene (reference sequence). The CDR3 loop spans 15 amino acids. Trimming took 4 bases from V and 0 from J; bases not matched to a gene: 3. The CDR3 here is CASSSWTSSYNEQFF. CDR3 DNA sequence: TGTGCCAGCAGCTCCTGGACTAGCTCCTACAATGAGCAGTTCTTC. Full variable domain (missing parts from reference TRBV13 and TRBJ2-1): AAGVIQSPRHLIKEKRETATLKCYPIPRHDTVYWYQQGPGQDPQFLISFYEKMQSDKGSIPDRFSAQQFSDYHSELNMSSLELGDSALYFCASSSWTSSYNEQFFGPGTRLTVL.

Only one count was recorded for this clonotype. The CDR3 nucleotides read TGTGCCAGCAGGGACAGAGTCTTGCGGGAGACCCAGTACTTC. This encodes CASRDRVLRETQYF. The chain employs TRBV19 and TRBJ2-5; TRBD1 agrees at 7 bases. CDR1 and CDR2 from the germline V gene are LNHDA and SQIVND (reference sequence). The CDR3 has 14 residues. Germline trimming cut 9 bases from V and 5 bases from J; bases unmatched to any gene: 12.

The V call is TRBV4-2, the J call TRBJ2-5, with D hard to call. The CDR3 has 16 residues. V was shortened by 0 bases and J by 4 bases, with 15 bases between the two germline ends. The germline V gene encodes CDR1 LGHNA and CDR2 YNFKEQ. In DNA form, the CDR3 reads TGTGCCAGCAGCCAAGATCAGTATGGCGGTGGAGAGACCCAGTACTTC. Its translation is CASSQDQYGGGETQYF.

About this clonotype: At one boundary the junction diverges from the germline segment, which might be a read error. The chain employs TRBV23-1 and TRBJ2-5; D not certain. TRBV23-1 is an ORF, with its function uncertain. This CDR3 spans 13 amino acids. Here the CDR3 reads CANSRRFQETQYF. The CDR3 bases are TGCGCCAACAGTCGCCGGTTTCAAGAGACCCAGTACTTC.

The CDR3 sequence is CASSDPQDLGTQYF. CDR3 DNA: TGCGCCAGCAGTGACCCCCAGGATTTGGGGACCCAGTACTTC. The chain uses TRBV10-1 and TRBJ2-5; D unclear. The CDR3 totals 14 residues. Germline CDR1 reads WNHNN; CDR2 reads SYGVQD (reference sequence). The V end was cut by 3 bases, the J end by 7 bases, with 15 bases between.

The CDR3 protein is CASKVVDTQYF. The CDR3 DNA follows: TGTGCCAGCAAAGTGGTCGATACGCAGTATTTT. The rearrangement joins TRBV11-2 to TRBJ2-3; no clear D gene. V gave up 7 bases and J gave up 6 bases, with 8 bases separating them. Germline CDR1 SGHAT, CDR2 FQNNGV. The CDR3 covers 11 residues.

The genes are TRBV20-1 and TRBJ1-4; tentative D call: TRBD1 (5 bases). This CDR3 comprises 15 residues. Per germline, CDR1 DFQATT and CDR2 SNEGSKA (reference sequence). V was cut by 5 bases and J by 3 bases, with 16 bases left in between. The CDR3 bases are TGCAGTGCTCCAGGGTTCGGGTTAGCTAATGAAAAACTGTTTTTT. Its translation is CSAPGFGLANEKLFF.

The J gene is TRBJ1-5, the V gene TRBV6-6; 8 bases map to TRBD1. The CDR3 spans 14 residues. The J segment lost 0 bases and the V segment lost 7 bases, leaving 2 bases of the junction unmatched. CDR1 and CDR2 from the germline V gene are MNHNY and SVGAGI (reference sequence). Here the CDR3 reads CASMDRDSNQPQHF. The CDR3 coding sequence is TGTGCCAGCATGGACAGGGATAGCAATCAGCCCCAGCATTTT.

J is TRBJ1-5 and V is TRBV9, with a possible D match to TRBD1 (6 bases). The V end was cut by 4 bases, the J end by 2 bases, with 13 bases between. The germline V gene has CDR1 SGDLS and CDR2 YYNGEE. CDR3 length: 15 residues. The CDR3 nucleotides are TGTGCCAGCAGCCCCAAGGGGGGCGGCAATCAGCCCCAGCATTTT. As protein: CASSPKGGGNQPQHF.

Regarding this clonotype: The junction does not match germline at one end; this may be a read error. The CDR3 loop reads CASSRSQSNF. The CDR3 DNA is TGTGCCAGCAGCCGTAGTCAGTCCAACTTC. The chain couples TRBV7-9 to TRBJ2-5, with D unresolved. CDR1 SEHNR and CDR2 FQNEAQ come from the germline V gene (reference sequence). The CDR3 has 10 amino acids.

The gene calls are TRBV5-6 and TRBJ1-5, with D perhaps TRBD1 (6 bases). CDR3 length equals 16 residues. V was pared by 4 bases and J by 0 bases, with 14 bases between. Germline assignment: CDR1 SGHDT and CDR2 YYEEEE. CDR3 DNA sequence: TGTGCCAGCAGCCACGGGACACCTTATAGCAATCAGCCCCAGCATTTT. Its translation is CASSHGTPYSNQPQHF.

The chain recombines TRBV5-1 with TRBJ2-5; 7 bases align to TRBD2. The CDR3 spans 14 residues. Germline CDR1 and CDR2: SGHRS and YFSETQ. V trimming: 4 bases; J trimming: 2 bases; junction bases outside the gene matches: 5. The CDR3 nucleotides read TGCGCCAGCAGCCATCGGACTAGTCAAGAGACCCAGTACTTC. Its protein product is CASSHRTSQETQYF.